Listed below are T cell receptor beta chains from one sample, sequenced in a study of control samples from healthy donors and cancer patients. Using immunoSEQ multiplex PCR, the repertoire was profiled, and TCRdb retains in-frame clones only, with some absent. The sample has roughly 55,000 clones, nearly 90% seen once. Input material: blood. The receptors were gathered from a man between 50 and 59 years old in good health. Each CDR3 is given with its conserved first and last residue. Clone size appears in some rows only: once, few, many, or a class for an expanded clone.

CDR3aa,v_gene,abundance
CASRASGDPNEKLFF,TRBV2,few
CASSSGRNQPQHF,TRBV7-3,-
CASSLGVSANTEAFF,TRBV7-9,once
CASSLDTGSYNEQFF,TRBV5-1,-
CASRETPNSGNTIYF,TRBV2,-
CASSLGQGYEAFF,TRBV12-3/TRBV12-4,-
CASSLGDRAGYTF,TRBV7-9,-
CASRETGQYNSPLHF,TRBV7-9,once
CASSFLVDSPLHF,TRBV11-3,-
CASKEASGRVGDTQYF,TRBV2,-
CSVVGGSAYEQYF,TRBV29-1,-
CASILPSGEKLFF,TRBV2,-
CASSWAVSNQPQHF,TRBV28,-
CASSPVGLTYEQYF,TRBV7-8,-
CASSEIGNQPQHF,TRBV6-1,-
CASSLESFPNEQFF,TRBV13,medium-sized
CTAREGGSNQPQHF,TRBV28,once
CASKSGGTNTGELFF,TRBV19,-
CASTAGTDTQYF,TRBV28,-
CASSVDRQETQYF,TRBV9,-
CASSLGATNEKLFF,TRBV5-6,-
CASSPDLTPTSGSYEQYF,TRBV28,-
CASSLQGRNEKLFF,TRBV5-1,-
CAISQVTGSSYNSPLHF,TRBV10-3,-
CASSPYGTSGGETQYF,TRBV9,-
CATSSWTGDQETQYF,TRBV15,-
CASRDYPLTDTQYF,TRBV19,-
CASSALAGGYSNEQFF,TRBV6-1,-
CASSPLRGKGWNTGELFF,TRBV18,-
CASSETSGSYEQYF,TRBV3-1/TRBV3-2,-
CASSLDPGSYNSPLHF,TRBV11-2,-
CASSQEWNTEAFF,TRBV14,-
CASSLNPAGGTGYGYTF,TRBV7-9,-
CASSRRVGVTEAFF,TRBV5-8,-
CASSRSGTGFYGYTF,TRBV5-6,-
CATSDPAVAAGGPGNEQFF,TRBV24-1,-
CASSSGNDADTQYF,TRBV24-1,-
CASSWAPMDGGRQYF,TRBV5-8,-
CASSYDENTGELFF,TRBV6-6,-
CASRKGAWNTEAFF,TRBV19,-
CASSLGRGDTQYF,TRBV13,-
CASTVSTDYGYTF,TRBV12-3/TRBV12-4,-
CAISEGGSNTEAFF,TRBV10-3,-
CASSLTGREGGNEQFF,TRBV5-1,once
CASSLRDRWEGTEAFF,TRBV11-2,-
CASSEGLAGGEEQFF,TRBV6-1,-
CAWSVGPRTSRNTGELFF,TRBV30,-
CASSYGAENEKLFF,TRBV6-6,-
CASSQSGGLYEQYF,TRBV7-2,medium-sized
CASSIGTSGLSSYEQYF,TRBV5-6,-
CASSRHTDIEKLFF,TRBV6-2/TRBV6-3,-